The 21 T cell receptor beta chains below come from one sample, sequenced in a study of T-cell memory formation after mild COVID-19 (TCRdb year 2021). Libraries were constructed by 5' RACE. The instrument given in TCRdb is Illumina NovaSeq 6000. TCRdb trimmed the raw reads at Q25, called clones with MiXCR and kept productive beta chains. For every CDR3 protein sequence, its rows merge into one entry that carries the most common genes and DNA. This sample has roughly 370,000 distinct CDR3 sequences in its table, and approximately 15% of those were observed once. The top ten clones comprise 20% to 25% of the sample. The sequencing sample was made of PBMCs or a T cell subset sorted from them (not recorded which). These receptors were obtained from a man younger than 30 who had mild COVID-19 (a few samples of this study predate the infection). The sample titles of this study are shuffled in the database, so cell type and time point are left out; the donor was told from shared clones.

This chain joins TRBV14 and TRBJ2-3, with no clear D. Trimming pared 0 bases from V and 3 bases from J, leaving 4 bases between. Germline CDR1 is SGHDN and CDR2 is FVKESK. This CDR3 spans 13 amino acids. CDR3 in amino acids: CASSQEMTDTQYF. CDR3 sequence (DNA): TGTGCCAGCAGCCAAGAAATGACAGATACGCAGTATTTT.

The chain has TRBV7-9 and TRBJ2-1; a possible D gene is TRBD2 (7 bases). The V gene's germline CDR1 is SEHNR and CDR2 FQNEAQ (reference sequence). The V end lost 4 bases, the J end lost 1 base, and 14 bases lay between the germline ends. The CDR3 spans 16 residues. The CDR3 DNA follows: TGTGCCAGCAGCTACGGGCGGGGGCAATCCTACAATGAGCAGTTCTTC. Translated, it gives CASSYGRGQSYNEQFF.

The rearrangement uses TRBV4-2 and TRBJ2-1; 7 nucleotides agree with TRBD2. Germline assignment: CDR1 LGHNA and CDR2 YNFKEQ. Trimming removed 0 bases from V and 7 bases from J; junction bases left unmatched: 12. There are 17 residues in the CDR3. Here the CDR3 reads CASSQDQLADVVNEQFF. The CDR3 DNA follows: TGTGCCAGCAGCCAAGATCAGCTAGCGGACGTAGTAAATGAGCAGTTCTTC.

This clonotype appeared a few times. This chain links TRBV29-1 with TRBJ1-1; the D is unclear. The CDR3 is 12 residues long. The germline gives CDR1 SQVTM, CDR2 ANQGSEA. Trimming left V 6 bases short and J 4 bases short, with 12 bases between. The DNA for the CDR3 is TGCAGCGTAGTTTACATGGGCACTGAAGCTTTCTTT. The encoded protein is CSVVYMGTEAFF.

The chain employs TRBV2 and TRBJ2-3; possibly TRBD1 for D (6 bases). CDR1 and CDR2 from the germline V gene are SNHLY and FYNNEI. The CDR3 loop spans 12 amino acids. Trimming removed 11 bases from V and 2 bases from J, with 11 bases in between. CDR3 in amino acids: CAAAGDTDTQYF. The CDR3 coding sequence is TGTGCCGCGGCAGGGGACACAGATACGCAGTATTTT.

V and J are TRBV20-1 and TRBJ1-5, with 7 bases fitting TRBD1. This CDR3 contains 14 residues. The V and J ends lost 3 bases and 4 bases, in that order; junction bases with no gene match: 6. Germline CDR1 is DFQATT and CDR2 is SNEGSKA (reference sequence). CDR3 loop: CSASRGPKNQPQHF. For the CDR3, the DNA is TGCAGTGCTAGTAGGGGGCCGAAGAATCAGCCCCAGCATTTT.

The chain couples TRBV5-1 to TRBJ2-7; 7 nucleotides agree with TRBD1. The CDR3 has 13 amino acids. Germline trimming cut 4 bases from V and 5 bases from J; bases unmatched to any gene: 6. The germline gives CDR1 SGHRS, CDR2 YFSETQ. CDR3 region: CASSRDSRDEQYF. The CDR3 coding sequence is TGCGCCAGCAGCCGGGACAGTCGCGACGAGCAGTACTTC.

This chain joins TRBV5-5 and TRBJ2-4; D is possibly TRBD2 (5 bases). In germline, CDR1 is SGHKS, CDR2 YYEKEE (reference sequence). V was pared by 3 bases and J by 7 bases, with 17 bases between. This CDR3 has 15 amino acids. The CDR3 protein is CASSSTDSFINIQYF. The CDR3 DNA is TGTGCCAGCAGCTCGACGGACTCATTCATTAACATTCAGTACTTC.

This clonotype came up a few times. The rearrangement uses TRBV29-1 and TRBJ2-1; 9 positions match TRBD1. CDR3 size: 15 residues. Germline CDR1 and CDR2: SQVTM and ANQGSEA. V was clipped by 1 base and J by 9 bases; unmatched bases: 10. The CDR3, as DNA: TGCAGCGTTGAAGGGGGGACAGGGTATCTTAGTGAGCAGTTCTTC. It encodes CSVEGGTGYLSEQFF.

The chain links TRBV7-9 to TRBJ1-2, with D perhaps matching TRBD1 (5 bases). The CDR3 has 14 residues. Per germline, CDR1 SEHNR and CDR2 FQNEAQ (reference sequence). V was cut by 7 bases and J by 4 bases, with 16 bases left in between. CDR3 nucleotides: TGTGCCAGCACCTTTGACGGGAGGGGCTATGGCTACACCTTC. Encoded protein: CASTFDGRGYGYTF.

In nucleotides, the CDR3 is TGTGCCAGCAAAAACAGGGCGGGTGGCTACACCTTC. Protein: CASKNRAGGYTF. The chain has TRBV27 and TRBJ1-2; tentatively, D is TRBD1 (6 bases). Between the trimmed V and J ends, which lost 7 bases and 7 bases, there was a span of 13 bases. The CDR3 sequence is 12 residues long. Germline V gene lookup returns CDR1 MNHEY and CDR2 SMNVEV (reference sequence).

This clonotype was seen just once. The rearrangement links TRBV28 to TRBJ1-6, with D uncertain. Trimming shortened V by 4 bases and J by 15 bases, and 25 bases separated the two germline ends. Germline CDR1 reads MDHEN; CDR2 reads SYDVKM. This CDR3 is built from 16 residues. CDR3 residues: CASSYRGLTLHAHLHF. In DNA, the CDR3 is TGTGCCAGCAGTTACCGGGGTTTAACTCTCCACGCACACCTCCACTTT.

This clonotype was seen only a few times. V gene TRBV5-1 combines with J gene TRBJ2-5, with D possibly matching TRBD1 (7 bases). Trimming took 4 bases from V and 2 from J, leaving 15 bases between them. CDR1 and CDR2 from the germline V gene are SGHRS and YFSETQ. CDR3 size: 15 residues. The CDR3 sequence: CASSESGGRQETQYF. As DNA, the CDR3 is TGCGCCAGCAGCGAATCAGGGGGGCGGCAAGAGACCCAGTACTTC.

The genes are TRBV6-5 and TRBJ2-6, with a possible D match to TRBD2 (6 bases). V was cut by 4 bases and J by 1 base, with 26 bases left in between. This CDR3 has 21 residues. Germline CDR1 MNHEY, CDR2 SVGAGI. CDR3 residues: CASSLSPPGTAGNSGANVLTF. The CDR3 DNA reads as TGTGCCAGCAGTTTATCACCCCCCGGGACGGCGGGGAATTCTGGGGCCAACGTCCTGACTTTC.

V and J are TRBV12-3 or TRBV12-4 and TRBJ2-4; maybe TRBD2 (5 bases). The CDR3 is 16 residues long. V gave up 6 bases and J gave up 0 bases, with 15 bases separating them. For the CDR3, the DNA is TGTGCCAGCAGCCCCCGGGATACCCTAGCCAAAAACATTCAGTACTTC. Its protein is CASSPRDTLAKNIQYF.

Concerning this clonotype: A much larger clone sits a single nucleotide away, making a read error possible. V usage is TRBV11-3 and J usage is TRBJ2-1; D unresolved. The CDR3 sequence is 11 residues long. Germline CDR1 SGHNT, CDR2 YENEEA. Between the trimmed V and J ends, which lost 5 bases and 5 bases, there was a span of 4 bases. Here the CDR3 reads CASSGDNEQFF. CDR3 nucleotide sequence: TGTGCCAGCAGCGGAGACAATGAGCAGTTCTTC.

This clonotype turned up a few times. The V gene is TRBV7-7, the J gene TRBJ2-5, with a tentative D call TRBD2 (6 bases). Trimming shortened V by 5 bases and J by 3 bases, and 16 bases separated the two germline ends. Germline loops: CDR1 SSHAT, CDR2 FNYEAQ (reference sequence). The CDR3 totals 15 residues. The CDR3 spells CASSGPGGAEETQYF. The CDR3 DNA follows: TGTGCCAGCAGCGGGCCGGGCGGGGCTGAAGAGACCCAGTACTTC.

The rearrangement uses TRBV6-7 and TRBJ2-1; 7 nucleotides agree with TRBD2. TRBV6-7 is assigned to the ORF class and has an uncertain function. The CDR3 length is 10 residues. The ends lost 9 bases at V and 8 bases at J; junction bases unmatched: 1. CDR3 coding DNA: TGTGCCAGTAGCGGGCATGAGCAGTTCTTC. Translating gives CASSGHEQFF.

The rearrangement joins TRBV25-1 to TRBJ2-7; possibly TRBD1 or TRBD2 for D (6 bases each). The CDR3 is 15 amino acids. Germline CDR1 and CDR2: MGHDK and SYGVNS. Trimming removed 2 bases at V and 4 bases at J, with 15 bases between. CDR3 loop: CASSEGWGANYEQYF. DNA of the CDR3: TGTGCCAGCAGTGAAGGGTGGGGGGCGAATTACGAGCAGTACTTC.

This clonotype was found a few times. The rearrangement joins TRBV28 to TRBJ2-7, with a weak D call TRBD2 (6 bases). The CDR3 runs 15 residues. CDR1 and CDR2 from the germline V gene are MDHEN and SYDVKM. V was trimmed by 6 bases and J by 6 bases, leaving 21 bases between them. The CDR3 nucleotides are TGTGCCAGCAGCACCCAGGGAGGTGATTCGGGCGAGCAGTACTTC. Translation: CASSTQGGDSGEQYF.

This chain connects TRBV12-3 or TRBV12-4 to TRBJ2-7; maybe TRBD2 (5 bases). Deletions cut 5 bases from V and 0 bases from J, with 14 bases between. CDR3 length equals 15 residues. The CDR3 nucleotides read TGTGCCAGCAGTCCCGGACTTGGGAGCTCCTACGAGCAGTACTTC. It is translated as CASSPGLGSSYEQYF.